This T cell receptor beta chain was sequenced in a study of blood T cell repertoires in COVID-19. Sequencing used immunoSEQ multiplex PCR; TCRdb keeps in-frame clones, though not all of them. The sample yields 490,000 or so clones, around 85% seen once. A word on this clone: Mismatch with germline at one junction end may stem from a read error.

This TCR came from a woman aged 60-70 years who had recovered from COVID-19. The sequencing sample was made of PBMCs or T cells enriched from blood (not recorded which).

The CDR3 loop is CASIISTRQVQGEPQHF. In nucleotides, the CDR3 is TGTGCCAGTATTATATCTACACGACAGGTACAAGGGGAGCCCCAGCATTTT. The chain is built from TRBV19 and TRBJ1-5, with a weak D call TRBD1 (6 bases). This CDR3 region has 17 residues. The germline CDR1 and CDR2 sequences are LNHDA and SQIVND (reference sequence).